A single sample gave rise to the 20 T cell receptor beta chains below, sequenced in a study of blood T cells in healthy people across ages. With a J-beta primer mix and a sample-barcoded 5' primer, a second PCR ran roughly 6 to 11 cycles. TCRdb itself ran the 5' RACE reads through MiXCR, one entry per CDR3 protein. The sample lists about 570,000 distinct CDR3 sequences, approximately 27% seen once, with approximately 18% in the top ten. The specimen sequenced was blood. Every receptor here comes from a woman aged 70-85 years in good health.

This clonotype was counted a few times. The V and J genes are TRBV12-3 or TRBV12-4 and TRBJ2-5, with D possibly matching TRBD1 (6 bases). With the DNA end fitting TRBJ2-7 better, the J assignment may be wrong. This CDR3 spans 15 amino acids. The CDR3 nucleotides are TGTGCCAGCAGCCCGGGGCAGGGGAGAAGCTACGAGCAGTACTTC. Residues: CASSPGQGRSYEQYF.

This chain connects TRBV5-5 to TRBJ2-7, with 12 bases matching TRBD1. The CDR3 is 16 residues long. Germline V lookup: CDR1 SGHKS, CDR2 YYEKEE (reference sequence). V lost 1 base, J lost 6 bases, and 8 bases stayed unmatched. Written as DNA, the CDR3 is TGTGCCAGCAGCTTGCTAAAAGGGACAGGGGGCCGCGAGCAGTACTTC. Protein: CASSLLKGTGGREQYF.

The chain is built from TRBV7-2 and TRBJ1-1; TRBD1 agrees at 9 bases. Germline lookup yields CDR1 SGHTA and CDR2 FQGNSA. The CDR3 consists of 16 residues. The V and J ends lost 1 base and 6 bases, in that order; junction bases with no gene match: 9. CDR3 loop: CASSLDRGQGRAEAFF. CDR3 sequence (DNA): TGTGCCAGCAGCTTAGACAGGGGGCAAGGGAGGGCTGAAGCTTTCTTT.

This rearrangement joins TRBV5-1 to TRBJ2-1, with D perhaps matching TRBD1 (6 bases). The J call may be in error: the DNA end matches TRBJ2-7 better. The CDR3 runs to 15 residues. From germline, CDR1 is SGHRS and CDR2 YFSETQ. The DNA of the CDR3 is TGCGCCAGCAGCGGGGGCCCATCCTCGGGATACGAGCAGTACTTC. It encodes CASSGGPSSGYEQYF.

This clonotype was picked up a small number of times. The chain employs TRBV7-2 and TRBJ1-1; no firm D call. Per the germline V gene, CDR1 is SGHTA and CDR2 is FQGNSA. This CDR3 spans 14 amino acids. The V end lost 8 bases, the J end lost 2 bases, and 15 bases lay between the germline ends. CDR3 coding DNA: TGTGCCAGCGCCCCTGACGGTTTAAACACTGAAGCTTTCTTT. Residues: CASAPDGLNTEAFF.

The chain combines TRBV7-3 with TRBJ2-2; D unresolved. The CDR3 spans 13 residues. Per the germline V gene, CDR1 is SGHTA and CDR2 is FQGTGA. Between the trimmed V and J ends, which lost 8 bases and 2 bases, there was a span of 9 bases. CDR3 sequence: CASSLHNTGELFF. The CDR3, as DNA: TGTGCCAGCTCGCTCCATAACACCGGGGAGCTGTTTTTT.

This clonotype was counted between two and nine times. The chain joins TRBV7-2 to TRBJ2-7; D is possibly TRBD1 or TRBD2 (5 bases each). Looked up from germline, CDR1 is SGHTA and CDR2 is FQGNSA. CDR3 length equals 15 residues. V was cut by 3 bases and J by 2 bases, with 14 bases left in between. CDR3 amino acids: CASSLAGTYAYEQYF. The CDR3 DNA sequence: TGTGCCAGCAGCTTGGCCGGGACCTATGCCTACGAGCAGTACTTC. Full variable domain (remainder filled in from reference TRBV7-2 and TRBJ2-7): GAGVSQSPSNKVTEKGKDVELRCDPISGHTALYWYRQSLGQGLEFLIYFQGNSAPDKSGLPSDRFSAERTGGSVSTLTIQRTQQEDSAVYLCASSLAGTYAYEQYFGPGTRLTVT.

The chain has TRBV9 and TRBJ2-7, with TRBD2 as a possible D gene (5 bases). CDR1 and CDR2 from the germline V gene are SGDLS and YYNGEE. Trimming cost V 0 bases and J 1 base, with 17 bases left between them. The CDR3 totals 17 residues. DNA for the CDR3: TGTGCCAGCAGCGTAGGTAGCGTGGGAATTCTTTCCTACGAGCAGTACTTC. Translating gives CASSVGSVGILSYEQYF.

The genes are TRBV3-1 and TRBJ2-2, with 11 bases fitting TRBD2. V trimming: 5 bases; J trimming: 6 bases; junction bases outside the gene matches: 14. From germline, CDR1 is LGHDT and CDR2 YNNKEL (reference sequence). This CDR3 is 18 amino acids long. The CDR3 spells CASSYGASGGTSPGELFF. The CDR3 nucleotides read TGTGCCAGCAGCTACGGGGCTAGCGGGGGGACAAGCCCCGGGGAGCTGTTTTTT.

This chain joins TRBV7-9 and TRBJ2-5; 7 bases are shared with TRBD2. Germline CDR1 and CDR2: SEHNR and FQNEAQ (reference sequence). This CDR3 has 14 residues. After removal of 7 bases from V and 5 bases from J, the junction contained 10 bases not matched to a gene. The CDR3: CASTRRGSMETQYF. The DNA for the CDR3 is TGTGCCAGCACCCGGCGGGGGTCTATGGAGACCCAGTACTTC.

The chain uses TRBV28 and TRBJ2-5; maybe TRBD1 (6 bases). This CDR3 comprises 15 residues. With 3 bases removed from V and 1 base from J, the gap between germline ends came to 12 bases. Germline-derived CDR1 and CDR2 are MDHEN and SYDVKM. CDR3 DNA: TGTGCCAGCAGTTTTAGACAGGCGGTCCAAGAGACCCAGTACTTC. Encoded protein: CASSFRQAVQETQYF.

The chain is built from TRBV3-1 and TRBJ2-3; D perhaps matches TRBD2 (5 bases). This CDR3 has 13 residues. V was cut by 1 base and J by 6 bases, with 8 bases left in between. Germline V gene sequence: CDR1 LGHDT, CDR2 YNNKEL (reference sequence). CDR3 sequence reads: CASSQARADTQYF. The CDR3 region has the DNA TGTGCCAGCAGCCAAGCGAGGGCGGATACGCAGTATTTT.

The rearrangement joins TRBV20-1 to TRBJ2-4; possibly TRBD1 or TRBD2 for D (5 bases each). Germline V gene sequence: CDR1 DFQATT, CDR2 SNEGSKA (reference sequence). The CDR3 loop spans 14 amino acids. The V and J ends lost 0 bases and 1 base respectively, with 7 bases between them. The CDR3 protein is CSAREGTAKNIQYF. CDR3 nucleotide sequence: TGCAGTGCTAGAGAGGGGACGGCCAAAAACATTCAGTACTTC.

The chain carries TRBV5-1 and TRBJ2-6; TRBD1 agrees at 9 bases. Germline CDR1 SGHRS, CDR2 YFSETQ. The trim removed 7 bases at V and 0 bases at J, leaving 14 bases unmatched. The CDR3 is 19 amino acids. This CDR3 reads CASGTIPGQGGSGANVLTF. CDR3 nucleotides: TGCGCCAGCGGCACCATCCCGGGACAGGGAGGCTCTGGGGCCAACGTCCTGACTTTC.

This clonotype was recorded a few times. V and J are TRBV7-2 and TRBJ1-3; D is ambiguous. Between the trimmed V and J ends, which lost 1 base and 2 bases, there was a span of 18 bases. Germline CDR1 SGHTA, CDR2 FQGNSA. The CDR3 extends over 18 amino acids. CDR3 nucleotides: TGTGCCAGCAGCTTAGTGACCCTCCGGGGAAGGGCTGGAAACACCATATATTTT. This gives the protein CASSLVTLRGRAGNTIYF.

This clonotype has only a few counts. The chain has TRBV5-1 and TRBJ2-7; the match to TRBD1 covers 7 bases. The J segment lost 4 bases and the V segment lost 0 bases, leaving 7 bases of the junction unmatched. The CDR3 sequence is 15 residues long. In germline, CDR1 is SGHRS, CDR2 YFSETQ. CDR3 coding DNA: TGCGCCAGCAGCTTGGATCCGGGACAGCAATACGAGCAGTACTTC. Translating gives CASSLDPGQQYEQYF.

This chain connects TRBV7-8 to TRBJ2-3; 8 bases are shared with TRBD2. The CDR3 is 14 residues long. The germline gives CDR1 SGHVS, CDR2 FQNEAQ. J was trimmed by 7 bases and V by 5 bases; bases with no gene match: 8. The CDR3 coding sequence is TGTGCCAGCAGCCCCGGGACTAGTAGAAATACGCAGTATTTT. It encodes CASSPGTSRNTQYF.

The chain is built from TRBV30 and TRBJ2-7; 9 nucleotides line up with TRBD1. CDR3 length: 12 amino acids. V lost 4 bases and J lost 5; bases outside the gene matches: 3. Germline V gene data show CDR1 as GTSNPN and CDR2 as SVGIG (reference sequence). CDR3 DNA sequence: TGTGCCTGGAACAGGGGGCACCACGAGCAGTACTTC. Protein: CAWNRGHHEQYF.

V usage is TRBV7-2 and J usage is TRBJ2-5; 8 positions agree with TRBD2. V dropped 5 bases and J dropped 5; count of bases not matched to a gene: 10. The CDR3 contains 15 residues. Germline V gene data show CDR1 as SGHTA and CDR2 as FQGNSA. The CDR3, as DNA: TGTGCCAGCAGCCCTCCAAGGACTAGCTTTGAGACCCAGTACTTC. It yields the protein CASSPPRTSFETQYF.

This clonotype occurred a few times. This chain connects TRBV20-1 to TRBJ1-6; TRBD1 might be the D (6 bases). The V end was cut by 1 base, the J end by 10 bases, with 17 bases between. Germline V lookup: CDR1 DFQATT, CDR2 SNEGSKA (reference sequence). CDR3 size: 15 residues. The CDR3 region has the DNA TGCAGTGCTAGAGGGCGGGGGCAGGAGAGCTCACCCCTCCACTTT. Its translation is CSARGRGQESSPLHF.